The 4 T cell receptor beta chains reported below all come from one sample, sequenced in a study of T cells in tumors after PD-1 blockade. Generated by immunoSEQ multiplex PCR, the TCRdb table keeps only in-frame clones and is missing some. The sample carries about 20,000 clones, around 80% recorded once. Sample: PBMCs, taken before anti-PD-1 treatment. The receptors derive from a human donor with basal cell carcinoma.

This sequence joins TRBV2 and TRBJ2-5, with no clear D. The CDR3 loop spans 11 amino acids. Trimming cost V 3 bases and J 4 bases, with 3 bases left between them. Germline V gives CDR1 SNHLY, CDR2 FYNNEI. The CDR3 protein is CASSESETQYF. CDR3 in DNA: TGTGCCAGCAGTGAGTCAGAGACCCAGTACTTC.

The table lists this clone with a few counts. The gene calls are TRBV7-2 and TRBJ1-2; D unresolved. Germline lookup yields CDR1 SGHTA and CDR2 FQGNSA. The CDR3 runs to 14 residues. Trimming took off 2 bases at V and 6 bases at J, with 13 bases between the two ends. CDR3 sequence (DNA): TGTGCCAGCAGCTTACAGAGATCGAATCATGGCTACACCTTC. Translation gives CASSLQRSNHGYTF.

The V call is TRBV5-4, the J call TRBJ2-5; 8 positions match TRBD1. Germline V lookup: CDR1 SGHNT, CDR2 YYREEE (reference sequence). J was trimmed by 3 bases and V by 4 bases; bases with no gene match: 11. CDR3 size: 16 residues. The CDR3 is CASSRAGTGKKETQYF. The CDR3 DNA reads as TGTGCCAGCAGCAGAGCCGGGACAGGAAAAAAAGAGACCCAGTACTTC.

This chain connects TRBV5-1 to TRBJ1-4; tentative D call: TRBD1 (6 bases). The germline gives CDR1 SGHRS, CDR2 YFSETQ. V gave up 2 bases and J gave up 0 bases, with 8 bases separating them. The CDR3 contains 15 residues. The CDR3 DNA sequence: TGCGCCAGCAGCTTAGGGACAACAACTAATGAAAAACTGTTTTTT. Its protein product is CASSLGTTTNEKLFF.